These 13 T cell receptor beta chains originate from one sample sequenced in a study of blood T cell repertoires in COVID-19. This table comes from immunoSEQ multiplex PCR, and its TCRdb copy is limited to in-frame clones, with some not included. The sample records about 130,000 clones, 65% to 85% being singletons. Sequencing was performed on peripheral blood. These receptors were obtained from a woman aged 80 or older with acute or convalescent COVID-19.

Here the CDR3 reads CASSLFRGLTLHF. CDR3 DNA sequence: TGTGCCAGCAGCCTATTCCGGGGGTTAACCCTCCACTTT. V usage is TRBV3-1 (or the pseudogene TRBV3-2) and J usage is TRBJ1-6, with D perhaps matching TRBD1 (5 bases). The CDR3 extends over 13 amino acids. V was shortened by 4 bases and J by 14 bases, with 15 bases between the two germline ends. The germline V gene encodes CDR1 LGHDT and CDR2 YNNKEL (reference sequence).

CDR3 region: CASSYELGRNTEAFF. As DNA, the CDR3 is TGCGCCAGCAGCTACGAATTGGGCAGGAACACTGAAGCTTTCTTT. This chain links TRBV5-1 with TRBJ1-1; D is unresolved. The CDR3 runs 15 residues. Trimming took off 3 bases at V and 1 base at J, with 13 bases between the two ends. Germline CDR1 and CDR2: SGHRS and YFSETQ.

CDR3 sequence: CASSQAVQGPYEQYF. The CDR3 DNA reads TGCGCCAGCAGCCAAGCTGTACAGGGACCCTACGAGCAGTACTTC. The rearrangement joins TRBV4-3 to TRBJ2-7; possible D gene TRBD1, 6 bases. The CDR3 length is 15 residues. V was cut by 1 base and J by 2 bases, with 12 bases left in between. The germline V gene encodes CDR1 LGHNA and CDR2 YSLEER.

This chain joins TRBV29-1 and TRBJ2-7; D unresolved. V lost 3 bases and J lost 6, with 12 bases in between. CDR1 and CDR2 (germline): SQVTM, ANQGSEA. There are 12 residues in the CDR3. DNA for the CDR3: TGCAGCGTTGAGAGTGACATAGGCGAGCAGTACTTC. Its protein is CSVESDIGEQYF.

This clone was detected only a few times. The chain joins TRBV19 to TRBJ2-1; D possibly corresponds to TRBD1 (5 bases). The germline V gene has CDR1 LNHDA and CDR2 SQIVND (reference sequence). The V end was cut by 1 base, the J end by 6 bases, with 10 bases between. The CDR3 has 14 amino acids. The CDR3 region has the DNA TGTGCCAGTAGTATAGGTTCAGGGTCCAATGAGCAGTTCTTC. It translates to CASSIGSGSNEQFF.

The V gene is TRBV5-5, the J gene TRBJ1-6, with no clear D. The CDR3 has 15 residues. Germline V gives CDR1 SGHKS, CDR2 YYEKEE (reference sequence). V gave up 0 bases and J gave up 3 bases, with 7 bases separating them. The chain's CDR3 is CASSLDRSYNSPLHF. The CDR3 coding sequence is TGTGCCAGCAGCTTGGATCGGAGCTATAATTCACCCCTCCACTTT.

This chain joins TRBV5-4 and TRBJ2-2; 7 nucleotides match TRBD1. Germline values: CDR1 SGHNT, CDR2 YYREEE (reference sequence). The CDR3 consists of 15 residues. V shed 0 bases, J shed 3 bases, and the junction held 2 bases outside the gene matches. This chain's CDR3 is CASSLGDRDTGELFF. CDR3 DNA: TGTGCCAGCAGCTTGGGGGACAGAGACACCGGGGAGCTGTTTTTT. Looking up the rest from reference TRBV5-4 and TRBJ2-2 gives the full variable domain: ETGVTQSPTHLIKTRGQQVTLRCSSQSGHNTVSWYQQALGQGPQFIFQYYREEENGRGNFPPRFSGLQFPNYSSELNVNALELDDSALYLCASSLGDRDTGELFFGEGSRLTVL.

The rearrangement links TRBV29-1 to TRBJ1-1, with D unclear. The CDR3 loop spans 14 amino acids. With 6 bases removed from V and 7 bases from J, the gap between germline ends came to 21 bases. CDR1 SQVTM and CDR2 ANQGSEA come from the germline V gene. The CDR3 DNA follows: TGCAGCGTCCAACCCGGGGTCGGAGGCGATGAAGCTTTCTTT. Its translation is CSVQPGVGGDEAFF.

This chain connects TRBV18 to TRBJ2-5; D not certain. V lost 2 bases and J lost 2, with 6 bases in between. CDR1 is KGHSH and CDR2 is LQKENI in the germline V gene. CDR3 length equals 13 residues. Here the CDR3 DNA reads TGTGCCAGCTCACCAGCGCTGCAAGAGACCCAGTACTTC. Amino acid sequence: CASSPALQETQYF.

The chain is built from TRBV18 and TRBJ1-1; 12 nucleotides align to TRBD1. CDR3 length: 14 amino acids. CDR1 KGHSH and CDR2 LQKENI come from the germline V gene. Trimming at V came to 6 bases and at J to 5 bases, leaving 4 bases not matched to a gene. This chain's CDR3 is CASSRDRGQTEAFF. Written as DNA, the CDR3 is TGTGCCAGCTCGCGGGACAGGGGGCAGACTGAAGCTTTCTTT.

This clone showed up just a few times. Here the CDR3 DNA reads TGTGCCAGCAGTTCCGAGGACAGGGAACCTTACAATGAGCAGTTCTTC. Protein product: CASSSEDREPYNEQFF. The chain is built from TRBV27 and TRBJ2-1; TRBD1 agrees at 8 bases. Germline values: CDR1 MNHEY, CDR2 SMNVEV (reference sequence). The CDR3 extends over 16 amino acids. With V trimmed by 4 bases and J by 4 bases, 9 bases remained unmatched.

The chain uses TRBV14 and TRBJ1-2, with TRBD1 as a possible D gene (5 bases). The V and J ends lost 2 bases and 0 bases respectively, with 16 bases between them. There are 17 residues in the CDR3. Germline V gene data show CDR1 as SGHDN and CDR2 as FVKESK. CDR3 region: CASSQLQPGHSNYGYTF. The CDR3 nucleotides read TGTGCCAGCAGCCAACTACAACCCGGACACTCTAACTATGGCTACACCTTC. Full variable domain (missing parts from reference TRBV14 and TRBJ1-2): EAGVTQFPSHSVIEKGQTVTLRCDPISGHDNLYWYRRVMGKEIKFLLHFVKESKQDESGMPNNRFLAERTGGTYSTLKVQPAELEDSGVYFCASSQLQPGHSNYGYTFGSGTRLTVV.

The V call is TRBV7-8, the J call TRBJ1-6; unclear D gene. Deletions cut 2 bases from V and 8 bases from J, with 4 bases between. The CDR3 is made up of 12 amino acids. CDR1 is SGHVS and CDR2 is FQNEAQ in the germline V gene. The CDR3 spells CASSLPDSPLHF. CDR3 DNA: TGTGCCAGCAGCTTACCGGATTCACCCCTCCACTTT.